Listed here are 11 T cell receptor beta chains from one sample, sequenced in a study of cytomegalovirus exposure and HLA in healthy donors. Primers: 60 Vbeta forward and 13 Jbeta reverse. Using immunoSEQ multiplex PCR, the repertoire was profiled, and TCRdb retains in-frame clones only, with some absent. The table includes about 160,000 clones, approximately 72% detected once. Sequences were obtained from PBMCs. These receptor sequences come from a man in his forties in good health and CMV-seropositive.

The genes are TRBV4-1 and TRBJ2-1, with TRBD2 matching over 7 bases. Germline loops: CDR1 MGHRA, CDR2 YSYEKL. The length of the CDR3 is 16 residues. Trimming cost V 0 bases and J 6 bases; bases outside gene matches: 8. In nucleotides, the CDR3 is TGCGCCAGCAGCCAAGACGCAGCGGGGCGACGCAATGAGCAGTTCTTC. This translates into CASSQDAAGRRNEQFF.

With respect to this clone: A read error may produce the germline difference seen at one junction end. The rearrangement links TRBV30 to TRBJ1-4; 11 positions agree with TRBD1. The germline V gene has CDR1 GTSNPN and CDR2 SVGIG (reference sequence). This CDR3 contains 12 residues. Here the CDR3 reads CAWRGTGGKTVF. The CDR3 bases are TGTGCCTGGAGAGGGACAGGGGGAAAAACTGTTTTT.

CDR3 amino acids: CASRGTGPGTYGYTF. CDR3 nucleotide sequence: TGTGCCAGTAGGGGGACAGGTCCAGGGACCTATGGCTACACCTTC. The chain couples TRBV19 to TRBJ1-2, with 8 positions matching TRBD1. Trimming removed 6 bases from V and 4 bases from J; junction bases left unmatched: 10. The CDR3 totals 15 residues. Germline loops: CDR1 LNHDA, CDR2 SQIVND (reference sequence).

The chain uses TRBV5-8 and TRBJ2-3; D possibly corresponds to TRBD2 (5 bases). The length of the CDR3 is 14 residues. The V gene's germline CDR1 is SGHTS and CDR2 YDEGEE. V was shortened by 4 bases and J by 0 bases, with 9 bases between the two germline ends. CDR3 protein: CASSPTRSTDTQYF. CDR3 DNA sequence: TGTGCCAGCAGCCCTACTAGAAGCACAGATACGCAGTATTTT. The whole variable domain, remainder taken from reference TRBV5-8 and TRBJ2-3, is EAGVTQSPTHLIKTRGQQATLRCSPISGHTSVYWYQQALGLGLQFLLWYDEGEERNRGNFPPRFSGRQFPNYSSELNVNALELEDSALYLCASSPTRSTDTQYFGPGTRLTVL.

The chain combines TRBV7-2 with TRBJ1-2; possibly TRBD1 for D (6 bases). V was shortened by 5 bases and J by 8 bases, with 21 bases between the two germline ends. CDR1 is SGHTA and CDR2 is FQGNSA in the germline V gene. CDR3 length equals 15 residues. This CDR3 reads CASSVPQGSAGGYTF. CDR3 in DNA: TGTGCCAGCAGCGTACCACAGGGCTCCGCTGGAGGCTACACCTTC. Complete variable domain (other parts from reference TRBV7-2 and TRBJ1-2): GAGVSQSPSNKVTEKGKDVELRCDPISGHTALYWYRQSLGQGLEFLIYFQGNSAPDKSGLPSDRFSAERTGGSVSTLTIQRTQQEDSAVYLCASSVPQGSAGGYTFGSGTRLTVV.

The rearrangement links TRBV27 to TRBJ1-2; D gene ambiguous. Germline V gives CDR1 MNHEY, CDR2 SMNVEV (reference sequence). The CDR3 is 12 amino acids. Between the trimmed V and J ends, which lost 8 bases and 4 bases, there was a span of 11 bases. DNA for the CDR3: TGTGCCAGCCGGAGCGCCGCCTATGGCTACACCTTC. Translated: CASRSAAYGYTF.

The rearrangement joins TRBV6-5 to TRBJ2-5, with D maybe TRBD1 (6 bases). Per the germline V gene, CDR1 is MNHEY and CDR2 is SVGAGI. This CDR3 is built from 13 residues. The germline V and J ends were trimmed by 6 bases and 7 bases, with 15 bases remaining between them. The CDR3 region is CASSLTGRWTQYF. DNA of the CDR3: TGTGCCAGCAGCCTGACAGGCCGTTGGACCCAGTACTTC.

The gene calls are TRBV5-1 and TRBJ2-1; 8 positions match TRBD1. This CDR3 contains 15 residues. Trimming cost V 2 bases and J 0 bases; bases outside gene matches: 1. The germline V gene encodes CDR1 SGHRS and CDR2 YFSETQ. CDR3 coding DNA: TGCGCCAGCAGCTTCGGACAGGGCTCCTACAATGAGCAGTTCTTC. This gives the protein CASSFGQGSYNEQFF.

This rearrangement joins TRBV6-1 to TRBJ1-1; D remains ambiguous. The CDR3 has 11 amino acids. Germline-derived CDR1 and CDR2 are MNHNS and SASEGT. The germline V and J ends were trimmed by 6 bases and 4 bases, with 6 bases remaining between them. The CDR3 reads CASRRSTEAFF. CDR3 coding DNA: TGTGCCAGCAGGAGGAGCACTGAAGCTTTCTTT.

This clone has only a few counts. The chain has TRBV19 and TRBJ1-2; 8 bases match TRBD1. The length of the CDR3 is 13 residues. Per germline, CDR1 LNHDA and CDR2 SQIVND (reference sequence). Germline trimming cut 6 bases from V and 8 bases from J; bases unmatched to any gene: 8. The CDR3 loop reads CASSQAGGEGYTF. The DNA for the CDR3 is TGTGCCAGTAGCCAGGCAGGGGGCGAAGGCTACACCTTC.

V usage is TRBV14 and J usage is TRBJ2-1, with 7 bases aligning to TRBD2. After removal of 4 bases from V and 5 bases from J, the junction contained 11 bases not matched to a gene. Germline CDR1 SGHDN, CDR2 FVKESK. The CDR3 is 16 amino acids. The CDR3 is CASSLMGGGLHNEQFF. CDR3 DNA: TGTGCCAGCAGCCTCATGGGGGGGGGACTCCACAATGAGCAGTTCTTC.